This T cell receptor (beta chain) stems from a study of OX40 agonist ivuxolimab in advanced cancers. The method was immunoSEQ multiplex PCR; TCRdb's version includes in-frame clones alone and lacks a portion of them. The sample has roughly 82,000 clones, around 92% seen once. This clone was recorded a few times. Trimming took off 5 bases at V and 2 bases at J, with 12 bases between the two ends. Germline-derived CDR1 and CDR2 are SEHNR and FQNEAQ (reference sequence). CDR3 length: 15 amino acids. The chain couples TRBV7-9 to TRBJ2-2; D is uncertain. The sequencing used CD4+ or CD8+ T cells sorted from blood, collected in a trial of the OX40 agonist ivuxolimab. The source of this sequence is an adult with an advanced solid tumor such as melanoma, head and neck, liver or kidney cancer. The CDR3 reads CASSHPSRNTGELFF. The CDR3 DNA reads as TGTGCCAGCAGCCACCCGTCACGTAACACCGGGGAGCTGTTTTTT.